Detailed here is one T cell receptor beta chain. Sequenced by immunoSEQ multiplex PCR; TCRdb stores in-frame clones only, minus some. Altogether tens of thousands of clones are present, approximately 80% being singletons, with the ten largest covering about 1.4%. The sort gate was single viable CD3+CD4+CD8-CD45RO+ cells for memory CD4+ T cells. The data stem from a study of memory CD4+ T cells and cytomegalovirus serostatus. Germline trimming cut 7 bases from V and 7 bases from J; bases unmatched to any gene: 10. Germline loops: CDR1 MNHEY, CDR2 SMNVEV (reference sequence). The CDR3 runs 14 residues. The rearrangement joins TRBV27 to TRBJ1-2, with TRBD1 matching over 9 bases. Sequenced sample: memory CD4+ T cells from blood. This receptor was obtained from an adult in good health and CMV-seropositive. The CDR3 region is CASTNTHRGPGYTF. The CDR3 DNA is TGTGCCAGCACCAACACACACAGGGGGCCTGGCTACACCTTC.